This passage covers 7 T cell receptor beta chains from one sample sequenced in a study of blood T cell repertoires in COVID-19. The assay was immunoSEQ multiplex PCR, and TCRdb's table has in-frame clones only and misses some. Among under 450,000 clones, under 85% were seen once, and the ten largest hold approximately 5%. The sample taken for sequencing was PBMCs or T cells enriched from blood (not recorded which). Receptor source: a woman aged 45-59 years who had recovered from COVID-19.

V gene TRBV9 combines with J gene TRBJ2-7; 8 bases align to TRBD1. Germline V gives CDR1 SGDLS, CDR2 YYNGEE. Losses at the gene ends were 0 bases for V and 9 bases for J; bases not matched to a gene: 5. This CDR3 is built from 13 residues. The CDR3 loop reads CASSVAPGGAQYF. CDR3 sequence (DNA): TGTGCCAGCAGCGTAGCCCCAGGGGGCGCGCAGTACTTC.

The genes are TRBV10-2 and TRBJ1-2, with 8 bases aligning to TRBD1. Germline trimming cut 8 bases from V and 0 bases from J; bases unmatched to any gene: 2. The CDR3 covers 13 residues. From germline, CDR1 is WSHSY and CDR2 SAAADI. CDR3 loop: CASGQGANYGYTF. The CDR3 region has the DNA TGCGCCAGCGGACAGGGTGCTAACTATGGCTACACCTTC.

The gene calls are TRBV9 and TRBJ2-6, with a tentative D call TRBD1 (6 bases). The V and J ends lost 3 bases and 4 bases respectively, with 14 bases between them. The germline CDR1 and CDR2 sequences are SGDLS and YYNGEE. This CDR3 comprises 16 residues. The CDR3 sequence: CASSGYRVRGANVLTF. The CDR3 DNA sequence: TGTGCCAGCAGCGGGTACAGGGTAAGGGGGGCCAACGTCCTGACTTTC. The full variable domain, in which reference TRBV9 and TRBJ2-6 provide the parts outside the CDR3, is DSGVTQTPKHLITATGQRVTLRCSPRSGDLSVYWYQQSLDQGLQFLIQYYNGEERAKGNILERFSAQQFPDLHSELNLSSLELGDSALYFCASSGYRVRGANVLTFGAGSRLTVL.

This clone showed up just a few times. V gene TRBV7-9 combines with J gene TRBJ1-2, with D possibly TRBD1 on 5 matching bases. Germline V CDR1 and CDR2: SEHNR, FQNEAQ (reference sequence). V dropped 10 bases and J dropped 6 bases, with 18 bases sitting between them. This CDR3 spans 13 amino acids. CDR3 sequence reads: CATEGQGSDGYTF. In DNA form, the CDR3 reads TGTGCCACCGAAGGCCAGGGATCCGATGGCTACACCTTC.

This chain uses TRBV19 with TRBJ1-3; D is undetermined. This CDR3 region has 15 residues. Looked up from germline, CDR1 is LNHDA and CDR2 is SQIVND (reference sequence). V was trimmed by 4 bases and J by 0 bases, leaving 10 bases between them. DNA for the CDR3: TGTGCCAGTAGTACCGACACGTTCTCTGGAAACACCATATATTTT. As protein: CASSTDTFSGNTIYF.

The CDR3 reads CASSLTSLLPKFSGANVLTF. The DNA for the CDR3 is TGTGCCAGCAGCTTGACTAGCCTTCTCCCCAAGTTCTCTGGGGCCAACGTCCTGACTTTC. The chain uses TRBV5-5 and TRBJ2-6, with D possibly being TRBD2 (6 bases). Germline V gene lookup returns CDR1 SGHKS and CDR2 YYEKEE (reference sequence). CDR3 length equals 20 residues. V was trimmed by 1 base and J by 0 bases, leaving 20 bases between them.

This chain joins TRBV20-1 and TRBJ1-6; perhaps TRBD1 as D (6 bases). CDR3 length: 13 amino acids. Germline V gives CDR1 DFQATT, CDR2 SNEGSKA (reference sequence). V was cut by 3 bases and J by 10 bases, with 13 bases left in between. The CDR3 reads CSASIRGESPLHF. The CDR3 region has the DNA TGCAGTGCTAGTATCAGGGGAGAGTCACCCCTCCACTTT.